This T cell receptor beta chain originates from a study of shared clonotypes between healthy human individuals. V was clipped by 0 bases and J by 0 bases, with 9 bases between them. The CDR3 is made up of 16 amino acids. CDR1 and CDR2 (germline): LGHNA, YSLEER. Assay: immunoSEQ multiplex PCR; the TCRdb copy retains only in-frame clones and omits some. The sample shows fewer than 3 million clones, 85% to 95% of them seen only once. Material: naive CD4+ T cells from PBMCs. Subset specified: CD45RA+ positively selected. The V gene is TRBV4-3, the J gene TRBJ1-3; D unresolved. The sequence was obtained from a man between 18 and 29 years old in good health. Some clones in this sample may be carry-over from other donors' samples. CDR3 nucleotide sequence: TGCGCCAGCAGCCAAGACCCTGGCAGCTCTGGAAACACCATATATTTT. It translates to CASSQDPGSSGNTIYF.